A selection of T cell receptor beta chains follows, all from one sample in a study of identical twins. TCRdb itself ran the 5' RACE reads through MiXCR, one entry per CDR3 protein. The profile shows 1.5 million to 2 million distinct CDR3 sequences, less than 40% of them singletons. Sequenced sample: cord blood. These receptors all stem from a newborn girl in good health. Both conserved end residues are part of each CDR3. The D gene is left open where the match is weak. Expanded clones are given a class, and other clones once, few, many or no size at all.

v_call: TRBV6-5
d_call: TRBD1
clone_size: once
cdr3_length: 14
j_call: TRBJ1-1
cdr3_aa: CASSYADREAKAFF
cdr3_nt: TGTGCCAGCAGTTACGCCGACAGGGAAGCTAAAGCTTTCTTT

v_call: TRBV3-1
d_call: NA
clone_size: many
cdr3_length: 13
j_call: TRBJ1-2
cdr3_aa: CASSQDIDYGYTF
cdr3_nt: TGTGCCAGCAGCCAAGATATCGATTATGGCTACACCTTC

v_call: TRBV5-1
d_call: NA
clone_size: many
cdr3_length: 16
j_call: TRBJ2-7
cdr3_aa: CASSLTRTSISYEQYF
cdr3_nt: TGCGCCAGCAGCTTAACCAGGACTTCAATCTCCTACGAGCAGTACTTC

v_call: TRBV20-1
d_call: NA
clone_size: few
cdr3_length: 13
j_call: TRBJ1-4
cdr3_aa: CSASLTGNEKLFF
cdr3_nt: TGCAGTGCTAGCCTGACGGGGAATGAAAAACTGTTTTTT

v_call: TRBV4-1
d_call: NA
clone_size: many
cdr3_length: 13
j_call: TRBJ2-4
cdr3_aa: CASSQVVENIQYF
cdr3_nt: TGCGCCAGCAGCCAAGTAGTCGAAAACATTCAGTACTTC

v_call: TRBV6-5
d_call: TRBD2
clone_size: few
cdr3_length: 17
j_call: TRBJ2-3
cdr3_aa: CASSYPPSGGGTDTQYF
cdr3_nt: TGTGCCAGCAGTTATCCCCCTAGCGGGGGGGGCACAGATACGCAGTATTTT

v_call: TRBV18
d_call: TRBD2
clone_size: NA
cdr3_length: 15
j_call: TRBJ2-3
cdr3_aa: CASSPGLAGYNAQYF
cdr3_nt: TGTGCCAGCTCACCTGGACTAGCGGGTTATAATGCGCAGTATTTT

v_call: TRBV11-3
d_call: TRBD2
clone_size: few
cdr3_length: 16
j_call: TRBJ2-3
cdr3_aa: CASSSRTSGITDTQYF
cdr3_nt: TGTGCCAGCAGCTCCCGGACTAGCGGGATCACAGATACGCAGTATTTT

v_call: TRBV29-1
d_call: NA
clone_size: NA
cdr3_length: 13
j_call: TRBJ2-5
cdr3_aa: CSVGQGYQETQYF
cdr3_nt: TGCAGCGTTGGGCAGGGGTACCAAGAGACCCAGTACTTC

v_call: TRBV7-2
d_call: NA
clone_size: many
cdr3_length: 14
j_call: TRBJ2-3
cdr3_aa: CASSLVGTHDTQYF
cdr3_nt: TGTGCCAGCAGCTTAGTTGGGACGCATGATACGCAGTATTTT